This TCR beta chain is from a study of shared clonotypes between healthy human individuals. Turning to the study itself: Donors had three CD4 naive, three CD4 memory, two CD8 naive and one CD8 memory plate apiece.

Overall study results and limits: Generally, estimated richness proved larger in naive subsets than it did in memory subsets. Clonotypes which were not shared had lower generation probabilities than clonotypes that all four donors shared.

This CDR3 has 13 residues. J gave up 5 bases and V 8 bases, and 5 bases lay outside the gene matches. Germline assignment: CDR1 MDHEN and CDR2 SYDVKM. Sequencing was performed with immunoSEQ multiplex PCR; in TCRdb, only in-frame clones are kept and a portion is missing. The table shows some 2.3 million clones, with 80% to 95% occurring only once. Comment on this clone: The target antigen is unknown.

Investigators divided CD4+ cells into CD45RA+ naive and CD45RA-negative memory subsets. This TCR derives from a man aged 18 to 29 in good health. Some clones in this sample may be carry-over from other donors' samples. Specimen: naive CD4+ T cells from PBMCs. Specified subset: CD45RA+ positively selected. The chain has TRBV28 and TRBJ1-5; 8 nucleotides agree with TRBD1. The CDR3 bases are TGTGCCAGCTGGACAGGGCTTGATCAGCCCCAGCATTTT. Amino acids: CASWTGLDQPQHF.